These T cell receptor beta chains were read from a single sample in a study of beta chain features in type 1 diabetes. TCRdb's copy holds only in-frame clones and misses some; the assay was immunoSEQ multiplex PCR. This table has roughly 290,000 clones, over 14% appearing once. The material sequenced was naive CD4+ T cells from blood. Receptors originate from a man aged 18 to 30 with type 1 diabetes. Both conserved end residues are part of each CDR3. D genes are given only for firm matches. Not all rows give a size; the values are once, few, many and, for expanded clones, a class.

few	TRBJ2-2	TRBV5-6	TRBD1	CASQGDRGYSGELFF	TGTGCCAGCCAGGGGGACAGGGGGTATTCCGGGGAGCTGTTTTTT
few	TRBJ2-7	TRBV5-1	TRBD1	CASSLMSGGFYEQYF	TGCGCCAGCAGCTTGATGTCAGGGGGCTTCTACGAGCAGTACTTC
few	TRBJ1-1	TRBV15	TRBD1	CATSSLQGQGFGEAFF	TGTGCCACCAGCAGCCTTCAGGGACAGGGGTTTGGTGAAGCTTTCTTT
NA	TRBJ2-7	TRBV18	TRBD2	CASSRTTSGVSYEQYF	TGTGCCAGCTCGCGTACGACTAGCGGGGTCTCCTACGAGCAGTACTTC
NA	TRBJ2-7	TRBV28	TRBD2	CASSTSGGGYEQYF	TGTGCCAGCAGTACTAGCGGGGGGGGCTACGAGCAGTACTTC
NA	TRBJ1-5	TRBV18	TRBD1	CASSSQGAGQPQHF	TGTGCCAGCTCGAGCCAGGGGGCCGGTCAGCCCCAGCATTTT
NA	TRBJ1-5	TRBV19	NA	CASQPSGNYQPQHF	TGTGCCAGTCAACCGTCGGGTAATTATCAGCCCCAGCATTTT
few	TRBJ1-1	TRBV5-1	NA	CASSLEAIPAQAFF	TGCGCCAGCAGCTTGGAAGCGATACCGGCTCAAGCTTTCTTT
NA	TRBJ2-7	TRBV7-9	NA	CASSPGGQINTYEQYF	TGTGCCAGCAGCCCCGGGGGACAGATCAATACTTACGAGCAGTACTTC
few	TRBJ2-7	TRBV7-2	TRBD2	CASRGGLAGHYEQYF	TGTGCCAGCAGGGGGGGACTAGCGGGTCACTACGAGCAGTACTTC